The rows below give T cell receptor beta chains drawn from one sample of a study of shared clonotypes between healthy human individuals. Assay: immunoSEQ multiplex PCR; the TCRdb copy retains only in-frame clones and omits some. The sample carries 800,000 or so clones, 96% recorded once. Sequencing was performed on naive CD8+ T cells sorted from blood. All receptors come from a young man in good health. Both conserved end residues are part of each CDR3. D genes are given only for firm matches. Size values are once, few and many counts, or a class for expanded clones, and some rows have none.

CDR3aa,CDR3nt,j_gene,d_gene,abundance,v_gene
CASSSGIWNEQFF,TGTGCCAGTAGCTCCGGGATATGGAATGAGCAGTTCTTC,TRBJ2-1,-,-,TRBV19
CASSLGGLQRNEQFF,TGTGCCAGCAGCTTAGGGGGCCTTCAGAGGAATGAGCAGTTCTTC,TRBJ2-1,-,-,TRBV7-6
CASSQSWDNNQPQHF,TGTGCCAGCAGTCAAAGCTGGGACAACAATCAGCCCCAGCATTTT,TRBJ1-5,-,-,TRBV7-6
CSVEEGNRGDTEAFF,TGCAGCGTTGAAGAAGGAAACAGGGGAGACACTGAAGCTTTCTTT,TRBJ1-1,TRBD1,-,TRBV29-1
CASSPIGQRYEQYF,TGTGCCAGCAGCCCCATAGGACAGCGCTACGAGCAGTACTTC,TRBJ2-7,-,-,TRBV2
CASRPGGIYGYTF,TGTGCCAGCAGACCTGGGGGGATCTATGGCTACACCTTC,TRBJ1-2,-,-,TRBV5-6
CASSETWGAETQYF,TGCGCCAGCAGCGAAACCTGGGGGGCAGAGACCCAGTACTTC,TRBJ2-5,-,-,TRBV5-1
CASSQPGQGAYEQYF,TGTGCCAGCAGTCAACCGGGACAGGGGGCTTACGAGCAGTACTTC,TRBJ2-7,TRBD1,-,TRBV7-9
CASSQVGGSGSLSSYEQYF,TGCGCCAGCAGCCAAGTGGGGGGATCAGGATCCCTCTCCTCCTACGAGCAGTACTTC,TRBJ2-7,-,-,TRBV4-1
CASSEKLAGGFMTDTQYF,TGTGCCAGCAGTGAGAAACTAGCGGGAGGGTTCATGACAGATACGCAGTATTTT,TRBJ2-3,TRBD2,-,TRBV6-1
CASSLDTDYYGYTF,TGTGCCAGCAGCTTAGATACGGACTACTATGGCTACACCTTC,TRBJ1-2,-,-,TRBV7-9
CASNSRASNTEAFF,TGTGCCAGCAACAGCAGGGCCTCGAACACTGAAGCTTTCTTT,TRBJ1-1,-,once,TRBV2
CASSPPGSLTDTQYF,TGTGCCAGCAGCCCCCCAGGGAGTCTCACAGATACGCAGTATTTT,TRBJ2-3,-,once,TRBV9
CAWSWGSGNTIYF,TGTGCCTGGAGTTGGGGCTCTGGAAACACCATATATTTT,TRBJ1-3,-,-,TRBV30
CASSIAGRYSYNEQFF,TGTGCCAGTAGTATAGCGGGACGGTACTCCTACAATGAGCAGTTCTTC,TRBJ2-1,-,-,TRBV19
CASSYSGTSGYTF,TGTGCCAGCAGTTACTCAGGGACGAGCGGCTACACCTTC,TRBJ1-2,-,-,TRBV6-5
CASSHTLGTGTDIQYF,TGTGCCAGCAGCCACACGTTGGGGACAGGTACGGACATTCAGTACTTC,TRBJ2-4,TRBD1,-,TRBV11-2
CASSLDSGRYNEQFF,TGTGCCAGCAGTTTAGATAGCGGAAGATACAATGAGCAGTTCTTC,TRBJ2-1,-,-,TRBV6-6
CASSLALQIATNEKLFF,TGTGCCAGCAGCTTAGCGCTTCAGATTGCAACTAATGAAAAACTGTTTTTT,TRBJ1-4,-,-,TRBV7-9
CAWSLDTYEQYF,TGTGCCTGGAGCCTAGACACCTACGAGCAGTACTTC,TRBJ2-7,-,-,TRBV30
CATSRPGAGELTDTQYF,TGTGCCACCAGCAGACCTGGGGCGGGAGAGCTCACAGATACGCAGTATTTT,TRBJ2-3,TRBD2,-,TRBV15
CSVEAPRGGASPDTQYF,TGCAGCGTTGAAGCCCCCCGTGGGGGGGCTAGTCCAGATACGCAGTATTTT,TRBJ2-3,-,once,TRBV29-1
CASGFSGRLDRAVYGYTF,TGTGCTAGTGGTTTCAGCGGCCGACTCGACAGGGCTGTCTATGGCTACACCTTC,TRBJ1-2,TRBD1,-,TRBV12-5
CASSPQGSGYSSYNEQFF,TGTGCCAGCAGCCCCCAGGGTAGCGGGTACAGCTCCTACAATGAGCAGTTCTTC,TRBJ2-1,TRBD2,-,TRBV27
CASSSGTGESYEQYF,TGTGCCAGCAGCTCCGGGACAGGTGAATCCTACGAGCAGTACTTC,TRBJ2-7,TRBD1,-,TRBV5-4
CATSRTRQNNEKLFF,TGTGCCACCAGCAGAACACGGCAGAATAATGAAAAACTGTTTTTT,TRBJ1-4,-,-,TRBV15
CASSQILSGGDNEQFF,TGCGCCAGCAGCCAGATTCTTAGCGGGGGAGACAATGAGCAGTTCTTC,TRBJ2-1,TRBD2,-,TRBV4-1
CASSPGQVSGNTIYF,TGCGCCAGCAGCCCAGGACAAGTCTCTGGAAACACCATATATTTT,TRBJ1-3,-,-,TRBV5-1
CASSYDRGDTEAFF,TGTGCCAGCAGTTACGACAGGGGTGACACTGAAGCTTTCTTT,TRBJ1-1,TRBD1,-,TRBV6-5
CSVERKGQRTTDTQYF,TGCAGCGTAGAACGGAAGGGACAGAGAACCACAGATACGCAGTATTTT,TRBJ2-3,TRBD1,once,TRBV29-1
CASSSYPLSNQPQHF,TGTGCCAGCAGTTCGTATCCCCTCAGCAATCAGCCCCAGCATTTT,TRBJ1-5,-,-,TRBV27
CASSLEFGEQGLGLDTQYF,TGTGCCAGCAGCTTGGAATTCGGAGAACAAGGATTGGGTCTGGATACGCAGTATTTT,TRBJ2-3,-,-,TRBV7-9
CAWMIPGLAGRRVGELFF,TGTGCCTGGATGATACCGGGACTAGCGGGACGCAGGGTCGGGGAGCTGTTTTTT,TRBJ2-2,TRBD2,-,TRBV30
CASSLSGPLSYEQYF,TGTGCCAGCAGTTTATCGGGCCCACTCTCCTACGAGCAGTACTTC,TRBJ2-7,-,-,TRBV27
CAWSVRSQMQYF,TGTGCCTGGAGTGTACGATCGCAGATGCAGTACTTC,TRBJ2-7,-,-,TRBV30
CARKSFDEQYF,TGTGCCAGAAAATCTTTCGACGAGCAGTACTTC,TRBJ2-7,-,-,TRBV2
CASSNTGNEQYF,TGTGCCAGCAGTAATACAGGGAACGAGCAGTACTTC,TRBJ2-7,-,-,TRBV27
CSARTGGDYGYTF,TGCAGCGCTAGAACAGGGGGAGACTATGGCTACACCTTC,TRBJ1-2,TRBD1,-,TRBV29-1
CSVGPRDGSYNEQFF,TGCAGCGTTGGGCCCCGGGATGGCTCCTACAATGAGCAGTTCTTC,TRBJ2-1,-,-,TRBV29-1
CASSLDGTPYEQYF,TGTGCCAGCAGTTTAGATGGGACACCCTACGAGCAGTACTTC,TRBJ2-7,-,-,TRBV28
CASEAGGHYEQYF,TGTGCCAGCGAGGCAGGGGGCCACTACGAGCAGTACTTC,TRBJ2-7,TRBD1,-,TRBV6-1
CASSFSQSGSPYNEQFF,TGTGCCAGCAGTTTCTCGCAGTCAGGGAGCCCCTACAATGAGCAGTTCTTC,TRBJ2-1,-,-,TRBV27
CASSSGANQPQHF,TGTGCCAGCAGTTCGGGCGCTAATCAGCCCCAGCATTTT,TRBJ1-5,-,-,TRBV27
CASSLTGNNEQFF,TGTGCCAGCAGCTTGACAGGAAACAATGAGCAGTTCTTC,TRBJ2-1,-,-,TRBV5-5
CASSGASGAGTDTQYF,TGTGCCAGCAGCGGGGCCTCGGGGGCGGGCACAGATACGCAGTATTTT,TRBJ2-3,-,-,TRBV9
CASSSYRTSDNEQFF,TGTGCCAGCAGTTCCTACCGGACTAGCGACAATGAGCAGTTCTTC,TRBJ2-1,TRBD2,-,TRBV6-5
CASSPWGSSYEQYF,TGTGCCAGCAGCCCTTGGGGGAGCTCCTACGAGCAGTACTTC,TRBJ2-7,-,-,TRBV6-6
CASSIVGASGSYPSYNEQFF,TGTGCCAGTAGTATAGTTGGTGCTAGCGGGTCCTACCCCTCCTACAATGAGCAGTTCTTC,TRBJ2-1,TRBD2,-,TRBV19
CASSIRQGSSYDEQYF,TGTGCCAGTAGTATCCGACAGGGGAGTTCATACGACGAGCAGTACTTC,TRBJ2-7,TRBD1,-,TRBV19